This T cell receptor (beta chain) was recovered during a study of T cells in Graves' hyperthyroidism and ophthalmopathy. This clonotype appeared many times. The investigators amplified TCR beta CDR3 regions from RNA transcripts. First-round RT-PCR targeting the TCR CDR3 was performed with the HTBI primer set. TCRdb recomputed calls from the multiplex PCR reads with MiXCR, one row per CDR3 protein. The sample contains approximately 430,000 distinct CDR3 sequences, around 14% of which appear only once. The specimen was blood. The clonotype comes from a woman aged 18-35 years with Graves' hyperthyroidism.

The CDR3 loop is CASGLDPSNNEQFF. In DNA form, the CDR3 reads TGTGCCAGTGGCCTGGATCCTAGCAACAATGAGCAGTTCTTC. The rearrangement uses TRBV28 and TRBJ2-1, with D perhaps matching TRBD2 (5 bases). The CDR3 is 14 amino acids. Germline assignment: CDR1 MDHEN and CDR2 SYDVKM. Trimming pared 9 bases from V and 5 bases from J, leaving 17 bases between.